The next 22 T cell receptor beta chains were all read from a single sample in a study of shared clonotypes between healthy human individuals. Clones were read by immunoSEQ multiplex PCR, and TCRdb kept only the in-frame ones, dropping some. This repertoire shows hundreds of thousands of clones, approximately 74% found once; its top ten account for around 1.6%. The material sequenced was memory CD4+ T cells sorted from blood. Indicated subset: CD45RA-negative fraction. Receptors were obtained from a woman between 25 and 40 years old in good health.

This chain connects TRBV10-1 to TRBJ1-1; D unclear. CDR1 WNHNN and CDR2 SYGVQD come from the germline V gene (reference sequence). The CDR3 totals 13 residues. Trimming cost V 5 bases and J 1 base, with 8 bases left between them. The CDR3 DNA sequence: TGCGCCAGCAGTACCCACGGGAACACTGAAGCTTTCTTT. This encodes CASSTHGNTEAFF.

This rearrangement joins TRBV19 to TRBJ2-7, with TRBD1 matching 7 bases. The germline V gene encodes CDR1 LNHDA and CDR2 SQIVND (reference sequence). This CDR3 has 19 amino acids. V dropped 5 bases and J dropped 6; count of bases not matched to a gene: 25. The CDR3 is CASSPPTTGPRLRRREQYF. As DNA, the CDR3 is TGTGCCAGTAGTCCTCCCACGACAGGGCCGCGTCTGCGAAGGCGCGAGCAGTACTTC.

The chain is built from TRBV28 and TRBJ2-7, with no clear D. The CDR3 contains 10 residues. V was clipped by 6 bases and J by 4 bases, with 4 bases between them. Looked up from germline, CDR1 is MDHEN and CDR2 is SYDVKM. The CDR3 nucleotides are TGTGCCAGCAGGACATACGAGCAGTACTTC. It codes for CASRTYEQYF.

The J gene is TRBJ2-1, the V gene TRBV19; weak D call: TRBD1 (5 bases). Germline V gene lookup returns CDR1 LNHDA and CDR2 SQIVND (reference sequence). The CDR3 spans 15 residues. Trimming pared 3 bases from V and 0 bases from J, leaving 9 bases between. In DNA, the CDR3 is TGTGCCAGTAGTATGAACAGGATCTCCTACAATGAGCAGTTCTTC. Its protein is CASSMNRISYNEQFF.

The gene calls are TRBV18 and TRBJ1-3; 9 bases fit TRBD1. This CDR3 is 15 amino acids long. From germline, CDR1 is KGHSH and CDR2 LQKENI. With V trimmed by 4 bases and J by 0 bases, 1 base remained unmatched. The CDR3 reads CASSRDRASGNTIYF. DNA of the CDR3: TGTGCCAGCTCACGGGACAGGGCCTCTGGAAACACCATATATTTT. Variable domain in full (rest from reference TRBV18 and TRBJ1-3): NAGVMQNPRHLVRRRGQEARLRCSPMKGHSHVYWYRQLPEEGLKFMVYLQKENIIDESGMPKERFSAEFPKEGPSILRIQQVVRGDSAAYFCASSRDRASGNTIYFGEGSWLTVV.

The V gene is TRBV19, the J gene TRBJ1-2; 7 nucleotides match TRBD1. V shed 8 bases, J shed 2 bases, and the junction held 8 bases outside the gene matches. Per germline, CDR1 LNHDA and CDR2 SQIVND (reference sequence). The CDR3 has 14 residues. The CDR3 region is CASAAAGGNYGYTF. The CDR3 DNA reads TGTGCCAGTGCCGCGGCAGGGGGGAACTATGGCTACACCTTC.

V and J are TRBV25-1 and TRBJ2-5; 8 positions match TRBD1. V shed 5 bases, J shed 2 bases, and the junction held 13 bases outside the gene matches. CDR1 is MGHDK, CDR2 SYGVNS, per germline. CDR3 size: 17 residues. CDR3 residues: CASSIGGRGQGQETQYF. The CDR3 region has the DNA TGTGCCAGCAGTATTGGCGGCAGGGGGCAGGGGCAAGAGACCCAGTACTTC.

This chain uses TRBV5-5 with TRBJ2-7; D might be TRBD2 (6 bases). The CDR3 has 16 residues. Trimming cost V 0 bases and J 2 bases, with 15 bases left between them. CDR1 and CDR2 from the germline V gene are SGHKS and YYEKEE (reference sequence). Written as DNA, the CDR3 is TGTGCCAGCAGCTTGGGTCTAGCGCAAACCACCTACGAGCAGTACTTC. Protein: CASSLGLAQTTYEQYF.

This clone is a singleton in its sample. The chain links TRBV30 to TRBJ2-1; 10 positions agree with TRBD1. This CDR3 is built from 19 residues. The trim removed 8 bases at V and 9 bases at J, leaving 28 bases unmatched. Germline-derived CDR1 and CDR2 are GTSNPN and SVGIG (reference sequence). CDR3 region: CARQRPGQGLTSEVCEQFF. The CDR3 coding sequence is TGTGCCCGACAAAGACCGGGACAGGGGTTGACTAGCGAGGTTTGTGAGCAGTTCTTC.

The V and J genes are TRBV19 and TRBJ2-7, with 11 bases that match TRBD2. There are 15 residues in the CDR3. Trimming removed 8 bases from V and 4 bases from J; junction bases left unmatched: 10. Germline V CDR1 and CDR2: LNHDA, SQIVND (reference sequence). For the CDR3, the DNA is TGTGCCAGTCGCAGACAACTAGCGGGAGCGTACGAGCAGTACTTC. Protein sequence: CASRRQLAGAYEQYF.

The chain carries TRBV5-1 and TRBJ1-2, with D perhaps TRBD1 (5 bases). Trimming removed 2 bases at V and 1 base at J, with 12 bases between. CDR1 is SGHRS, CDR2 YFSETQ, per germline. The CDR3 covers 15 residues. CDR3 in DNA: TGCGCCAGCAGCTTTGGGGCAGTTTTTAACTATGGCTACACCTTC. Its protein product is CASSFGAVFNYGYTF.

On this clone itself: This sample also contains other DNA sequences that code for the same CDR3. The gene calls are TRBV19 and TRBJ1-2; TRBD1 aligns across 8 bases. Germline CDR1 and CDR2: LNHDA and SQIVND (reference sequence). Trimming at V came to 5 bases and at J to 6 bases, leaving 8 bases not matched to a gene. This CDR3 region has 14 residues. The CDR3, as DNA: TGTGCCAGTAGTCCAACCGGGACAGGAGATGGCTACACCTTC. As protein: CASSPTGTGDGYTF.

The chain recombines TRBV11-1 with TRBJ1-4; no reliable D call. CDR3 length: 14 residues. Between the trimmed V and J ends, which lost 2 bases and 0 bases, there was a span of 4 bases. Germline V gene data show CDR1 as SGHAT and CDR2 as FQDESV (reference sequence). This chain's CDR3 is CASSLSATNEKLFF. The CDR3, as DNA: TGTGCCAGCAGCTTATCCGCAACTAATGAAAAACTGTTTTTT.

This clone was seen just once. The J gene is TRBJ2-7, the V gene TRBV5-1, with D perhaps being TRBD1 or TRBD2 (6 bases each). CDR1 and CDR2 from the germline V gene are SGHRS and YFSETQ. CDR3 length: 14 residues. The V and J ends lost 0 bases and 7 bases respectively, with 14 bases between them. CDR3 nucleotides: TGCGCCAGCAGCTTGGCTCCGGGGGCTGGTGAGCAGTACTTC. Protein sequence: CASSLAPGAGEQYF.

The chain couples TRBV5-4 to TRBJ2-7, with D perhaps TRBD1 or TRBD2 (5 bases each). Germline CDR1 SGHNT, CDR2 YYREEE (reference sequence). The length of the CDR3 is 14 residues. The V end lost 4 bases, the J end lost 3 bases, and 14 bases lay between the germline ends. The CDR3 DNA follows: TGTGCCAGCAGCCTCGCGGGTGGGGGCTACGAGCAGTACTTC. Amino acids: CASSLAGGGYEQYF.

As concerns this clone: The germline gene is not matched at one end of the junction; a read error may be the cause. The chain links TRBV5-1 to TRBJ2-5, with TRBD2 matching over 10 bases. Germline assignment: CDR1 SGHRS and CDR2 YFSETQ. The CDR3 sequence is 17 residues long. The chain's CDR3 is CASSVASGSGRQEAQYF. The CDR3 coding sequence is TGCGCCAGCAGTGTGGCTAGCGGGAGTGGACGGCAAGAGGCCCAGTACTTC.

The chain links TRBV13 to TRBJ2-2; D is possibly TRBD1 (6 bases). Germline V gene lookup returns CDR1 PRHDT and CDR2 FYEKMQ (reference sequence). This CDR3 has 16 amino acids. V lost 5 bases and J lost 0, with 13 bases in between. The CDR3, as DNA: TGTGCCAGCAGCCAACAGGGCAGCCCGAACACCGGGGAGCTGTTTTTT. It codes for CASSQQGSPNTGELFF.

The chain carries TRBV19 and TRBJ2-7, with a possible D match to TRBD2 (6 bases). Trimming took off 4 bases at V and 2 bases at J, with 18 bases between the two ends. Germline-derived CDR1 and CDR2 are LNHDA and SQIVND (reference sequence). CDR3 length equals 16 residues. This CDR3 reads CASSTFEERAPYEQYF. CDR3 nucleotides: TGTGCCAGTAGTACCTTTGAGGAGCGGGCCCCCTACGAGCAGTACTTC.

The V and J genes are TRBV20-1 and TRBJ2-7; maybe TRBD2 (6 bases). Trimming cost V 6 bases and J 8 bases, with 14 bases left between them. The CDR3 consists of 11 residues. Germline loops: CDR1 DFQATT, CDR2 SNEGSKA (reference sequence). The CDR3 coding sequence is TGCAGTGCCGAAAGGGCGGGAAAGCAGTACTTC. Its protein is CSAERAGKQYF.

This chain joins TRBV6-1 and TRBJ1-1, with 10 bases identical to TRBD1. V lost 1 base and J lost 6; bases outside the gene matches: 8. CDR3 length: 16 amino acids. Looked up from germline, CDR1 is MNHNS and CDR2 is SASEGT. The CDR3 DNA is TGTGCCAGCAGTGAAGGAAGACAGGGGGCTCTCGCTGAAGCTTTCTTT. It yields the protein CASSEGRQGALAEAFF.

This chain joins TRBV11-2 and TRBJ2-1; D uncertain. Germline CDR1 is SGHAT and CDR2 is FQNNGV. This CDR3 is built from 13 residues. V was cut by 1 base and J by 5 bases, with 6 bases left in between. The CDR3 is CASSLGPDNEQFF. CDR3 nucleotides: TGTGCCAGCAGCTTAGGGCCGGACAATGAGCAGTTCTTC.

The rearrangement joins TRBV15 to TRBJ1-3, with D maybe TRBD1 (6 bases). The V end was cut by 0 bases, the J end by 1 base, with 16 bases between. Germline V gene lookup returns CDR1 LNHNV and CDR2 YYDKDF (reference sequence). This CDR3 is 18 amino acids long. CDR3 amino acids: CATSRDLGGLTSGNTIYF. CDR3 sequence (DNA): TGTGCCACCAGCAGAGATCTGGGGGGGCTTACGTCTGGAAACACCATATATTTT.